This entry describes one T cell receptor beta chain. Its target is unknown. The sample originates from a study of cytomegalovirus exposure and HLA in healthy donors. The study's findings and limits: Diagnosis of cytomegalovirus status made by the classifier reportedly showed high specificity and sensitivity. Researchers catalogued around 150 TCR beta chains as cytomegalovirus-associated. Through in vitro validation, three CMV-associated chains were shown to be specific for CMV antigens.

Sequenced by immunoSEQ multiplex PCR; TCRdb stores in-frame clones only, minus some. The sample lists tens of thousands of clones; 93% were seen once. Trimming pared 5 bases from V and 0 bases from J, leaving 11 bases between. This CDR3 comprises 14 residues. Germline CDR1 ENHRY, CDR2 SYGVKD. This rearrangement joins TRBV10-3 to TRBJ2-7, with a possible D match to TRBD1 (6 bases). Sequenced material: PBMCs. This clonotype was obtained from a woman in her 30s in good health and CMV-seropositive. The CDR3 bases are TGTGCCATCAGTAACCGGGACAACTCCTACGAGCAGTACTTC. It yields the protein CAISNRDNSYEQYF.